This T cell receptor beta chain is drawn from a study of blood T cells in healthy people across ages. Every donor gave around 10 milliliters of peripheral blood. Every sample had a minimum of 6 million PBMCs isolated. This clonotype has a count of ten or more. The authors ran a second PCR of roughly 6 to 12 cycles using a sample-barcoded 5' primer and a J-beta primer mix. Samples each returned at least 3 million CDR3-containing paired-end reads. TCRdb processed the 5' RACE reads anew with MiXCR; each CDR3 protein has one entry. The sample includes 1.5 million to 2 million distinct CDR3 sequences, roughly 27% of them seen just once. Trimming took off 2 bases at V and 6 bases at J, with 16 bases between the two ends. The CDR3 runs 15 residues. Germline CDR1 and CDR2: MNHNS and SASEGT.

Sequenced input: blood. V usage is TRBV6-1 and J usage is TRBJ1-2; D gene unclear. The sequence derives from a woman in her twenties or thirties in good health. The CDR3 here is CASSEIPGGWNGYTF. In DNA, the CDR3 is TGTGCCAGCAGTGAAATCCCCGGTGGATGGAATGGCTACACCTTC.